The present T cell receptor (beta chain) was sequenced within a study of regulatory T cells in long-lasting Graves disease. As for the study in general: Over 5 years on antithyroid drugs plus positive TSH receptor antibodies marked Graves' disease as persistent. Regarding the study as a whole: Patients with persistent disease shared 2,741 public clonotypes, outpacing the approximately 920 shared by new patients. Persistent Graves' patients had lower TCR diversity than newly diagnosed ones.

A word on this clonotype: No antigen is known for it.

Time point defined: persistent/refractory GD, antithyroid drugs over 5 years with positive TRAb. Following extraction of RNA from PBMCs, that RNA was used to make the TCR library. iRepertoire HTBI primers and Arm-PCR of CDR3 regions built TCR beta libraries. TCRdb ran MiXCR on the multiplex PCR reads and lists one entry per CDR3 protein. The sample records a few hundred thousand distinct CDR3 sequences, 23% being singletons. This sample comprised peripheral blood mononuclear cells (PBMCs), obtained when the disease was refractory, from a patient treated with antithyroid drugs. This clonotype was obtained from a female donor with Graves disease.

CDR3 in amino acids: CASSQQGFYNEKLFF. For the CDR3, the DNA is TGTGCCAGCAGCCAACAGGGTTTTTATAATGAAAAACTGTTTTTT. The chain employs TRBV7-2 and TRBJ1-4, with D possibly matching TRBD1 (6 bases). This CDR3 is 15 amino acids long. Germline V gene data show CDR1 as SGHTA and CDR2 as FQGNSA. The V gene lost 5 bases and the J gene lost 4 bases, with 14 bases spanning the gap.